Each of the 8 T cell receptor beta chains below was sequenced from the same sample in a study of regulatory T cells in long-lasting Graves disease. Construction of TCR beta libraries relied on iRepertoire HTBI primers and on Arm-PCR targeting CDR3 regions. TCRdb re-analysed the multiplex PCR reads in MiXCR, keeping a single row per CDR3 protein. This table has under 300,000 distinct CDR3 sequences, 20% appearing once. Regarding time point: newly diagnosed GD, antithyroid drugs for less than 3 months. RNA isolated from PBMCs was used to make the TCR library. The specimen comprised peripheral blood mononuclear cells (PBMCs), sampled at new diagnosis, from a patient treated with antithyroid drugs. Receptor source: a female donor with Graves disease.

At least ten counts were recorded for this clonotype. This sequence joins TRBV2 and TRBJ2-1, with TRBD2 identical over 7 bases. V trimming: 7 bases; J trimming: 0 bases; junction bases outside the gene matches: 6. The CDR3 totals 15 residues. The V gene's germline CDR1 is SNHLY and CDR2 FYNNEI. This CDR3 is CASTTREGSYNEQFF. The CDR3 DNA reads as TGTGCCAGCACCACAAGGGAGGGCTCCTACAATGAGCAGTTCTTC. The complete variable domain, with remaining parts taken from reference TRBV2 and TRBJ2-1, reads EPEVTQTPSHQVTQMGQEVILRCVPISNHLYFYWYRQILGQKVEFLVSFYNNEISEKSEIFDDQFSVERPDGSNFTLKIRSTKLEDSAMYFCASTTREGSYNEQFFGPGTRLTVL.

The rearrangement uses TRBV20-1 and TRBJ2-5, with 10 positions matching TRBD1. CDR1 is DFQATT, CDR2 SNEGSKA, per germline (reference sequence). The ends lost 5 bases at V and 3 bases at J; junction bases unmatched: 0. The CDR3 extends over 12 amino acids. The CDR3 region has the DNA TGCAGTGCTGGGACAGGGGAAGAGACCCAGTACTTC. Translation gives CSAGTGEETQYF.

This clonotype was found many times. This chain uses TRBV12-3 or TRBV12-4 with TRBJ2-3, with a tentative D call TRBD1 (6 bases). V was pared by 5 bases and J by 0 bases, with 12 bases between. The CDR3 is 15 residues long. In DNA form, the CDR3 reads TGTGCCAGCAGTCAAACAGGGTCAAGCACAGATACGCAGTATTTT. Its translation: CASSQTGSSTDTQYF.

The table lists this clonotype with many counts. The CDR3 loop is CASSPGRRGNSYEQYF. CDR3 in DNA: TGTGCCAGCAGCCCCGGGCGAAGGGGCAACTCCTACGAGCAGTACTTC. The chain couples TRBV7-3 to TRBJ2-7; D is perhaps TRBD1 (5 bases). Germline CDR1 and CDR2: SGHTA and FQGTGA. The CDR3 is 16 residues long. The V end was cut by 5 bases, the J end by 0 bases, with 17 bases between.

Ten or more counts support this clonotype. J is TRBJ2-3 and V is TRBV29-1; D call uncertain. Trimming took off 4 bases at V and 6 bases at J, with 11 bases between the two ends. Germline V lookup: CDR1 SQVTM, CDR2 ANQGSEA. CDR3 length: 12 residues. CDR3 in DNA: TGCAGCGTTGCCACTTTCGGGGATACGCAGTATTTT. Translated: CSVATFGDTQYF.

This clonotype was detected many times. This chain uses TRBV7-2 with TRBJ1-1, with D maybe TRBD1 (6 bases). Trimming shortened V by 3 bases and J by 7 bases, and 12 bases separated the two germline ends. CDR3 length: 13 residues. The germline CDR1 and CDR2 sequences are SGHTA and FQGNSA. The CDR3 coding sequence is TGTGCCAGCAGCTTCGGACAGCAACGTGAAGCTTTCTTT. This translates into CASSFGQQREAFF.

This clonotype came up many times. V is TRBV6-2 or TRBV6-3 and J is TRBJ1-5; no clear D. This CDR3 contains 16 residues. Germline CDR1 MNHEY, CDR2 SVGEGT. V was pared by 5 bases and J by 3 bases, with 17 bases between. CDR3 residues: CASSPVFGRDNQPQHF. CDR3 DNA: TGTGCCAGCAGTCCCGTTTTTGGACGGGACAATCAGCCCCAGCATTTT.

The chain combines TRBV11-2 with TRBJ2-1; 16 nucleotides line up with TRBD2. Germline V CDR1 and CDR2: SGHAT, FQNNGV. V was clipped by 5 bases and J by 15 bases; unmatched bases: 19. The CDR3 runs 18 residues. CDR3 sequence reads: CASSKDRGLAGGPGVGFF. The CDR3 DNA is TGTGCCAGCAGCAAAGATCGGGGACTAGCGGGAGGGCCCGGTGTTGGGTTCTTC.